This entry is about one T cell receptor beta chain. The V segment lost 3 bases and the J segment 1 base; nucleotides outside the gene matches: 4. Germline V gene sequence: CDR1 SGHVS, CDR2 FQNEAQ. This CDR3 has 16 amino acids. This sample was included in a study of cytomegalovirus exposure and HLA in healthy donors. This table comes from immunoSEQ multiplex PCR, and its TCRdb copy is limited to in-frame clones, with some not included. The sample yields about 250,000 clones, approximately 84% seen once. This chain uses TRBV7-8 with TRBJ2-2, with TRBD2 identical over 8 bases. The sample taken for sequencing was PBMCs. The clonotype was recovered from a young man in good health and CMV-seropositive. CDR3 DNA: TGTGCCAGCAGCTTTACCGGGACTAGGAACACCGGGGAGCTGTTTTTT. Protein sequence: CASSFTGTRNTGELFF.